This T cell receptor beta chain derives from a study of blood T cell repertoires in COVID-19. Study overall: Material from acute and convalescent COVID-19 was sourced from the United States, Italy and Spain.

In the authors' workflow: For nucleated cells, counts were estimated from reference gene primer amplification. Generated by immunoSEQ multiplex PCR, the TCRdb table keeps only in-frame clones and is missing some. That table supplies the V and J calls and clone size; D and trimming were determined from the DNA. The sample lists around 230,000 clones; around 86% were seen once. Recruits, aged roughly 18 to 95 years, lived in 24 US areas. Participant-given clinical history determined each cohort assignment. Germline CDR1 and CDR2: SGHTA and FQGTGA. V dropped 3 bases and J dropped 2 bases, with 11 bases sitting between them. The CDR3 is made up of 15 amino acids.

The sequencing input was PBMCs or T cells enriched from blood (not recorded which). The source is a middle-aged woman with acute COVID-19. The J gene is TRBJ2-1, the V gene TRBV7-3, with D perhaps matching TRBD1 (6 bases). The CDR3 loop reads CASSLNRVPYNEQFF. CDR3 DNA: TGTGCCAGCAGCTTGAACAGGGTCCCCTACAATGAGCAGTTCTTC.